The TCR beta chain described here comes from a study of Graves' ophthalmopathy and Graves' hyperthyroidism. Transcripts of RNA were the source for amplifying TCR beta CDR3 regions. Scientists carried out first-round RT-PCR using HTBI primers and then a second-round multiplex PCR. Each CDR3 protein is one row after TCRdb ran MiXCR on the multiplex PCR reads. The sample yields about 15,000 distinct CDR3 sequences, roughly 50% seen once. CDR1 is DFQATT and CDR2 is SNEGSKA in the germline V gene (reference sequence). This CDR3 contains 14 residues. V lost 6 bases, J lost 2 bases, and 6 bases stayed unmatched.

The sequenced sample consisted of peripheral blood. The clonotype comes from a woman aged 30 to 39 with Graves' ophthalmopathy. This chain joins TRBV20-1 and TRBJ2-5; 10 bases agree with TRBD2. The CDR3 nucleotides are TGCAGTGCAACGACTAGCGGGCCACAAGAGACCCAGTACTTC. Amino acids: CSATTSGPQETQYF.